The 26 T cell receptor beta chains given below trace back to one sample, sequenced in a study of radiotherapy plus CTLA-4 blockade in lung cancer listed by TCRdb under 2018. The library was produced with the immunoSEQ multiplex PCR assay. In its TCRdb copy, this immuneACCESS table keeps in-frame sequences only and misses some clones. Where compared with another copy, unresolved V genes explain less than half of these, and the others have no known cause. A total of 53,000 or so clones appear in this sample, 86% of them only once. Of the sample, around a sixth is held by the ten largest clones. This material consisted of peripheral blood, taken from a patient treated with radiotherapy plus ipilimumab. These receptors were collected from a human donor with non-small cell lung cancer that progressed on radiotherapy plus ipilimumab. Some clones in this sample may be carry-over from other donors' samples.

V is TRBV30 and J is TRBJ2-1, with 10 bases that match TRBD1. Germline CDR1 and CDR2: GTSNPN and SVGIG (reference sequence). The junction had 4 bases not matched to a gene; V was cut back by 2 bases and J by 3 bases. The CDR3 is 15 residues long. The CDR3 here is CAWSPRDRGYNEQFF. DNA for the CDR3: TGTGCCTGGAGTCCCCGGGACAGGGGCTACAATGAGCAGTTCTTC.

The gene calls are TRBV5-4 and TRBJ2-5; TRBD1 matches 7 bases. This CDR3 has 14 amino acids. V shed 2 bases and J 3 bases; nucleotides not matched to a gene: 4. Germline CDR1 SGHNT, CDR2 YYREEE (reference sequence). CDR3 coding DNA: TGTGCCAGCAGCTTCGGGACAGATGAAGAGACCCAGTACTTC. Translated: CASSFGTDEETQYF.

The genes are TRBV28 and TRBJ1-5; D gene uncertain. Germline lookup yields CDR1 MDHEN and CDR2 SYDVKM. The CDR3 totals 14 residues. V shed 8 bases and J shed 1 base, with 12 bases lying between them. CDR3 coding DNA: TGTGCCAGCGCTCCCCGGTGGAGCAATCAGCCCCAGCATTTT. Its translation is CASAPRWSNQPQHF.

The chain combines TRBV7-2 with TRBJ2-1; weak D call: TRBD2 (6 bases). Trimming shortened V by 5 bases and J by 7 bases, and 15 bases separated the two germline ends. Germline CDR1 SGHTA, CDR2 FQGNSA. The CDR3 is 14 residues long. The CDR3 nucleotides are TGTGCCAGCAGCATACTAACGGGAGTAAATGAGCAGTTCTTC. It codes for CASSILTGVNEQFF.

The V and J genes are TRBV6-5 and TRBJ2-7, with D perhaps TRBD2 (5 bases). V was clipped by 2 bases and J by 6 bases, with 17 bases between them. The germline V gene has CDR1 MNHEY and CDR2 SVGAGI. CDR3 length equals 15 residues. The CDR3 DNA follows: TGTGCCAGCAGTTACAGGGCGGGCACGGGGTCCGAGCAGTACTTC. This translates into CASSYRAGTGSEQYF.

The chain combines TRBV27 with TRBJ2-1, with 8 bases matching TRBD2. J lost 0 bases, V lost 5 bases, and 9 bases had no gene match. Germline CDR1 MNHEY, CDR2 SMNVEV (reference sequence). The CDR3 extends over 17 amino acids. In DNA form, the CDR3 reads TGTGCCAGCAGTCCAACCCTAAGCGGGAGCTCCTACAATGAGCAGTTCTTC. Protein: CASSPTLSGSSYNEQFF.

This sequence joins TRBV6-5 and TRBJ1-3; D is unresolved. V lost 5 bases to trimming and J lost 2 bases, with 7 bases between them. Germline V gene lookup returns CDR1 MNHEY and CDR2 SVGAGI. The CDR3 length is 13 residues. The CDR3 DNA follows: TGTGCCAGCAGTCCCTCCCCTGGAAACACCATATATTTT. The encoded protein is CASSPSPGNTIYF.

The CDR3 protein is CASGDQAAGKRDTEAFF. CDR3 DNA sequence: TGTGCCAGCGGGGATCAGGCGGCGGGAAAACGGGACACTGAAGCTTTCTTT. This rearrangement joins TRBV9 to TRBJ1-1; no clear D. From germline, CDR1 is SGDLS and CDR2 YYNGEE. CDR3 size: 17 residues. With 7 bases removed from V and 3 bases from J, the gap between germline ends came to 25 bases.

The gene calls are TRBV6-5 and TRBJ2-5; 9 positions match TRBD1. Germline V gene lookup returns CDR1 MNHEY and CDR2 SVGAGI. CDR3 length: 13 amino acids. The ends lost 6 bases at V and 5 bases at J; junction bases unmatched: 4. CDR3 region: CASSHRGLETQYF. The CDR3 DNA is TGTGCCAGCAGCCACAGGGGGCTGGAGACCCAGTACTTC.

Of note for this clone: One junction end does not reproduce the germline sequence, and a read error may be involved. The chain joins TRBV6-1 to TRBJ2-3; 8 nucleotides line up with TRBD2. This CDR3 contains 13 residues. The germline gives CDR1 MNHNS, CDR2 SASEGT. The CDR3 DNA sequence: TGTGCCAGCAGTGAGCGGGAGGAAGATACGCGGTATTTT. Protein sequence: CASSEREEDTRYF.

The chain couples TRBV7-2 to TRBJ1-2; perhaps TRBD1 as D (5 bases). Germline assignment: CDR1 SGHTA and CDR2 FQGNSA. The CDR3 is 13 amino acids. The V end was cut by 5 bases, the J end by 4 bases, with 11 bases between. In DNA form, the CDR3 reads TGTGCCAGCAGCCCCCCGGGGGGCTATGGCTACACCTTC. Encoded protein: CASSPPGGYGYTF.

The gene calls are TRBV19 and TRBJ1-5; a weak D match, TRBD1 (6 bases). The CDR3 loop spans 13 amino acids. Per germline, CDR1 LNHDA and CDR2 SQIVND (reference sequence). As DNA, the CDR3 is TGTGCGGTGGCTGGTGGACAGAATCAGCCCCAGCATTTT. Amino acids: CAVAGGQNQPQHF. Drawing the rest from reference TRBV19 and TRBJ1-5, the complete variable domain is DGGITQSPKYLFRKEGQNVTLSCEQNLNHDAMYWYRQDPGQGLRLIYYSQIVNDFQKGDIAEGYSVSREKKESFPLTVTSAQKNPTAFYLCAVAGGQNQPQHFGDGTRLSIL.

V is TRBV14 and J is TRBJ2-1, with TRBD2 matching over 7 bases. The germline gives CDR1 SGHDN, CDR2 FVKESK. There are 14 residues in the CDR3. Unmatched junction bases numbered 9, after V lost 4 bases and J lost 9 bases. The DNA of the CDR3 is TGTGCCAGCAGCCTCCCCCGGGCGGGGGTTGAGCAGTTCTTC. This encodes CASSLPRAGVEQFF.

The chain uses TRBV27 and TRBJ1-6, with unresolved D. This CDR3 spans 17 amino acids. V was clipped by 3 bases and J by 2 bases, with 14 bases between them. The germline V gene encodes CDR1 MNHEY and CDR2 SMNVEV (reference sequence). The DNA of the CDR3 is TGTGCCAGCAGTTTCGGTCTCGATTTTACCTATAATTCACCCCTCCACTTT. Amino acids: CASSFGLDFTYNSPLHF.

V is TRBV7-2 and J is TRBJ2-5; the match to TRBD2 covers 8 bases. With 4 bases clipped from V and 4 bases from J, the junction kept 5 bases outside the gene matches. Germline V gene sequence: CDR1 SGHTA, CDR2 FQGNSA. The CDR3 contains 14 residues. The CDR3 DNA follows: TGTGCCAGCAGCTCGGGAGGGCCTGGAGAGACCCAGTACTTC. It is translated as CASSSGGPGETQYF.

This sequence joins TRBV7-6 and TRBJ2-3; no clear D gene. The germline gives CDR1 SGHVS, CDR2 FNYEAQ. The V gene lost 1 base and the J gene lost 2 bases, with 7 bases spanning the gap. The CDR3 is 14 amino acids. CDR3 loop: CASSLEAYTDTQYF. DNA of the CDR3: TGTGCCAGCAGCTTAGAAGCTTACACAGATACGCAGTATTTT.

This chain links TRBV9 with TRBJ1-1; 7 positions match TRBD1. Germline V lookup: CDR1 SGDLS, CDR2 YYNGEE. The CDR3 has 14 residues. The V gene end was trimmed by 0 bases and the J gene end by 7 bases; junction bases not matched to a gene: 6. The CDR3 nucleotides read TGTGCCAGCAGCGTAGACGGACAGGTAGATGAAGCTTTCTTT. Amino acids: CASSVDGQVDEAFF. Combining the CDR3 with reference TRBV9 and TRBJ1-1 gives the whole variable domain DSGVTQTPKHLITATGQRVTLRCSPRSGDLSVYWYQQSLDQGLQFLIQYYNGEERAKGNILERFSAQQFPDLHSELNLSSLELGDSALYFCASSVDGQVDEAFFGQGTRLTVV.

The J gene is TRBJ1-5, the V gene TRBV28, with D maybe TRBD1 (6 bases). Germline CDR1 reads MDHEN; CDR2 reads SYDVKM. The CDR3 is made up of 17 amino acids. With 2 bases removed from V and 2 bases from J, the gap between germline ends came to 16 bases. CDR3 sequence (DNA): TGTGCCAGCAGTTTAGGGGGGGGCTCTTATGGCAATCAGCCCCAGCATTTT. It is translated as CASSLGGGSYGNQPQHF.

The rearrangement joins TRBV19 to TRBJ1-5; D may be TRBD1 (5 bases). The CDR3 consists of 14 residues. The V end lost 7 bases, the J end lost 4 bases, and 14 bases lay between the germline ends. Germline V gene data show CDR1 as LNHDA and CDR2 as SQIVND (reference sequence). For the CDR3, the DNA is TGTGCCAGTACCCCGGGCAGGGAAAATCAGCCCCAGCATTTT. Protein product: CASTPGRENQPQHF.

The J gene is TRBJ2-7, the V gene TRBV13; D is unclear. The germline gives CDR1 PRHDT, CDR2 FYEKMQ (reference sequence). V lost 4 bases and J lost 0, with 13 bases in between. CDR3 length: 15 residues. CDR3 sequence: CASSSEARSSYEQYF. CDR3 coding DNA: TGTGCCAGCAGCTCAGAGGCGAGGAGCTCCTACGAGCAGTACTTC.

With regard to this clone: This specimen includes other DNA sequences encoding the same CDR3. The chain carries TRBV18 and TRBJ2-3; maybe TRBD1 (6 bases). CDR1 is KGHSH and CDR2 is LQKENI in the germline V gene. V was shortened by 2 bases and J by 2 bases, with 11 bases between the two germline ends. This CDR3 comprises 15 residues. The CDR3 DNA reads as TGTGCCAGCTCACCAAGAAAGGGGGACACAGATACGCAGTATTTT. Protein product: CASSPRKGDTDTQYF.

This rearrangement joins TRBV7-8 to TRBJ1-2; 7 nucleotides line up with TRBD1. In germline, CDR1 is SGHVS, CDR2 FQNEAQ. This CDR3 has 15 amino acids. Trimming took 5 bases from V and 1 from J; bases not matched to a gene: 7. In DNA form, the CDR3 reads TGTGCCAGCAGCCCGAGACAGGGTAGTAACTATGGCTACACCTTC. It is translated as CASSPRQGSNYGYTF.

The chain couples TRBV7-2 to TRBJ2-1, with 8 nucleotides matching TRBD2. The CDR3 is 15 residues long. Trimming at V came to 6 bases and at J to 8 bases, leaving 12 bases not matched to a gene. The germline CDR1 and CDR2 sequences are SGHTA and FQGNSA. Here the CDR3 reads CASSSFGGAKDEQFF. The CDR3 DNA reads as TGTGCCAGCAGTTCGTTCGGGGGGGCGAAGGATGAGCAGTTCTTC.

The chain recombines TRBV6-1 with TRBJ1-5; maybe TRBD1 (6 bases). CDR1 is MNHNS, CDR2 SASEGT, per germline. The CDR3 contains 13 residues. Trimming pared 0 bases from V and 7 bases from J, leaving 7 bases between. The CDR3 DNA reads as TGTGCCAGCAGTGAAGCGCAGGGGCAGCCCCAGCATTTT. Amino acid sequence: CASSEAQGQPQHF.

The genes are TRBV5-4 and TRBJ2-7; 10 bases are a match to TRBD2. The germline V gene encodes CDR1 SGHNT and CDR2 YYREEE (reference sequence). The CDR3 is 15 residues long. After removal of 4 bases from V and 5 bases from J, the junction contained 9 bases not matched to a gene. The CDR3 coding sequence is TGTGCCAGCAGCGGTCCCCTAGCGGGAGTCCACGAGCAGTACTTC. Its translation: CASSGPLAGVHEQYF.

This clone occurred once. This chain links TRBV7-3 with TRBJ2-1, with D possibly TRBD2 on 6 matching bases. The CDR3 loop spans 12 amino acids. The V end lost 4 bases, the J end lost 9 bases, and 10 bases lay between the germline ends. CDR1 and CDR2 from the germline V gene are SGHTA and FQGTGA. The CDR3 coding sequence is TGTGCCAGCAGCTCGATGGGGGGTGAGCAGTTCTTC. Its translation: CASSSMGGEQFF. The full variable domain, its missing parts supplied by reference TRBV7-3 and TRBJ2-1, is GAGVSQTPSNKVTEKGKYVELRCDPISGHTALYWYRQSLGQGPEFLIYFQGTGAADDSGLPNDRFFAVRPEGSVSTLKIQRTERGDSAVYLCASSSMGGEQFFGPGTRLTVL.